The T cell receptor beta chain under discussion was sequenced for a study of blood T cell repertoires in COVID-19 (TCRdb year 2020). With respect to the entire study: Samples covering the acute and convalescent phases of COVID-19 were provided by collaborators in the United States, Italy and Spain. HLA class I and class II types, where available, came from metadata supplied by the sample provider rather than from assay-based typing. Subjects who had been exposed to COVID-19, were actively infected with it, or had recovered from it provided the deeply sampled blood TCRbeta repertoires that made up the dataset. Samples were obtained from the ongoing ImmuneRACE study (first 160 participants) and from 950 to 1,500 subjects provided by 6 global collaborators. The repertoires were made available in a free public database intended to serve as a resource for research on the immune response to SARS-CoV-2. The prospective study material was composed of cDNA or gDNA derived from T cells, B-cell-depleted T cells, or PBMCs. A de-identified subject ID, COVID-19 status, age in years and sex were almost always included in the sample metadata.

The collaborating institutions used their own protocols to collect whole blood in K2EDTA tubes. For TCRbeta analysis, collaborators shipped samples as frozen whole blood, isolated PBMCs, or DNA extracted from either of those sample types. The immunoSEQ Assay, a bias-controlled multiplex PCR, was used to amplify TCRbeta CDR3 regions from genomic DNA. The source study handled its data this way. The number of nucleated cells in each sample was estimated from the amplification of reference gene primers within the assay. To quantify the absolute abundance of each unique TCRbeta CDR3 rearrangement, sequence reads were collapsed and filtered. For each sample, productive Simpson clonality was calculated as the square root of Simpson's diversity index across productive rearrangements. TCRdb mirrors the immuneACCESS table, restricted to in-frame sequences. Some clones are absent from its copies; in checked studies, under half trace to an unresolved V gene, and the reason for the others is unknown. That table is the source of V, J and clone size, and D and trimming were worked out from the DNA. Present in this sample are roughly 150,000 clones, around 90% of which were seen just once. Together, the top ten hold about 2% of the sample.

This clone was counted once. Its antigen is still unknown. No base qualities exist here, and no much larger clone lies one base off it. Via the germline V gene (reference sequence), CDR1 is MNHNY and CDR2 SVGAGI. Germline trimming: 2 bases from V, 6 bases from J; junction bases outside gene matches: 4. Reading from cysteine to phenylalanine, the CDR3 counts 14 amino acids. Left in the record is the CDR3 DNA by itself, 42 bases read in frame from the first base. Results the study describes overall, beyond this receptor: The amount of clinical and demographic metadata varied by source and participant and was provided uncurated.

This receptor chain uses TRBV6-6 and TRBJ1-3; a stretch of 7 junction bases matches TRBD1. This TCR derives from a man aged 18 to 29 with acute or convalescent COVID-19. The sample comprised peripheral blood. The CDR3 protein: CASSYDRVENTIYF. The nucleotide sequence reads TGTGCCAGCAGTTACGACAGGGTAGAAAACACCATATATTTT.